Listed here are 18 T cell receptor beta chains from one sample, sequenced in a study of blood T cell repertoires in COVID-19. Assay used: immunoSEQ multiplex PCR; TCRdb lists only in-frame clones, some missing. The sample lists roughly 180,000 clones, 79% occurring once. The material sequenced was peripheral blood. These receptor sequences come from a man between 60 and 70 years old with active or convalescent COVID-19.

The V call is TRBV24-1, the J call TRBJ2-7; 7 bases are shared with TRBD1. In germline, CDR1 is KGHDR, CDR2 SFDVKD. After removal of 4 bases from V and 6 bases from J, the junction contained 8 bases not matched to a gene. The CDR3 has 14 amino acids. CDR3 protein: CATSEDRLRSEQYF. For the CDR3, the DNA is TGTGCCACCAGTGAGGACAGGCTACGGAGCGAGCAGTACTTC.

The chain joins TRBV6-5 to TRBJ1-5; 7 bases agree with TRBD1. V trimming: 5 bases; J trimming: 0 bases; junction bases outside the gene matches: 4. Germline V gene sequence: CDR1 MNHEY, CDR2 SVGAGI. The CDR3 runs to 15 residues. CDR3 residues: CASSKGAYSNQPQHF. The DNA of the CDR3 is TGTGCCAGCAGTAAGGGGGCTTATAGCAATCAGCCCCAGCATTTT.

V usage is TRBV11-3 and J usage is TRBJ2-1; D is possibly TRBD2 (6 bases). V was cut by 1 base and J by 8 bases, with 18 bases left in between. The germline CDR1 and CDR2 sequences are SGHNT and YENEEA. There are 16 residues in the CDR3. The CDR3 sequence is CASSLGGGASGDEQFF. The CDR3 nucleotides are TGTGCCAGCAGCTTAGGGGGCGGAGCATCGGGGGATGAGCAGTTCTTC.

The CDR3 region has the DNA TGTGCCAGCAGCTCGGGACAGCCGAACACCGGGGAGCTGTTTTTT. Encoded protein: CASSSGQPNTGELFF. This chain joins TRBV5-5 and TRBJ2-2, with TRBD1 matching over 7 bases. Germline V CDR1 and CDR2: SGHKS, YYEKEE (reference sequence). The ends lost 3 bases at V and 0 bases at J; junction bases unmatched: 2. This CDR3 region has 15 residues.

This chain joins TRBV4-1 and TRBJ2-1; D not resolved. Germline assignment: CDR1 MGHRA and CDR2 YSYEKL. Trimming removed 0 bases at V and 0 bases at J, with 9 bases between. The length of the CDR3 is 16 residues. CDR3 nucleotide sequence: TGCGCCAGCAGCCAAGATAGTAGTAGCTCCTACAATGAGCAGTTCTTC. It codes for CASSQDSSSSYNEQFF.

The V gene is TRBV2, the J gene TRBJ1-5; no firm D call. The V gene lost 5 bases and the J gene lost 5 bases, with 10 bases spanning the gap. CDR1 is SNHLY and CDR2 is FYNNEI in the germline V gene. This CDR3 spans 13 amino acids. This CDR3 reads CASSPVRDQPQHF. The CDR3 region has the DNA TGTGCCAGCAGTCCCGTGAGGGATCAGCCCCAGCATTTT. The complete variable domain, with remaining parts taken from reference TRBV2 and TRBJ1-5, reads EPEVTQTPSHQVTQMGQEVILRCVPISNHLYFYWYRQILGQKVEFLVSFYNNEISEKSEIFDDQFSVERPDGSNFTLKIRSTKLEDSAMYFCASSPVRDQPQHFGDGTRLSIL.

The chain carries TRBV20-1 and TRBJ2-7, with unresolved D. This CDR3 contains 11 residues. CDR1 is DFQATT, CDR2 SNEGSKA, per germline (reference sequence). The CDR3 reads CRAVSSYEQYF. CDR3 in DNA: TGCAGGGCAGTATCCTCCTACGAGCAGTACTTC.

The chain links TRBV29-1 to TRBJ2-3; 11 bases align to TRBD1. The CDR3 spans 15 residues. The germline V gene has CDR1 SQVTM and CDR2 ANQGSEA. J gave up 2 bases and V 1 base, and 2 bases lay outside the gene matches. CDR3 region: CSVEGTGGVTDTQYF. In DNA form, the CDR3 reads TGCAGCGTTGAAGGGACAGGGGGCGTCACAGATACGCAGTATTTT.

The chain employs TRBV21-1 and TRBJ2-1; the table's D call, TRBD1, was not checked against the DNA. TRBV21-1 is deemed a pseudogene. CDR3 length: 15 residues. CDR3 DNA: TGTGCCAGCAGCAAGGACAGGTCCCCCTACAATGAGCAGTTCTTC. This sequence encodes CASSKDRSPYNEQFF.

The chain has TRBV19 and TRBJ2-7; D is perhaps TRBD2 (6 bases). The V gene lost 7 bases and the J gene lost 0 bases, with 10 bases spanning the gap. This CDR3 is built from 13 residues. Germline assignment: CDR1 LNHDA and CDR2 SQIVND (reference sequence). The CDR3 coding sequence is TGTGCCAGTATGGGTAGCGGCTCCTACGAGCAGTACTTC. Protein sequence: CASMGSGSYEQYF.

In its sample, this clone was seen a few times. The chain has TRBV5-1 and TRBJ2-7; D perhaps matches TRBD2 (5 bases). CDR1 and CDR2 (germline): SGHRS, YFSETQ. The CDR3 has 13 residues. V was pared by 7 bases and J by 6 bases, with 17 bases between. CDR3 in amino acids: CASAKGLRVEQYF. Here the CDR3 DNA reads TGCGCCAGCGCGAAGGGATTGAGGGTCGAGCAGTACTTC.

This chain joins TRBV28 and TRBJ2-1, with D tentatively TRBD2 (6 bases). In germline, CDR1 is MDHEN, CDR2 SYDVKM. Trimming cost V 5 bases and J 4 bases, with 21 bases left between them. The CDR3 is made up of 17 amino acids. CDR3 nucleotide sequence: TGTGCCAGCAGTGGCCTCGACGGCGGGAAGGGTTACAATGAGCAGTTCTTC. It codes for CASSGLDGGKGYNEQFF.

The CDR3 is CASSLGWGRLGNSPLHF. Here the CDR3 DNA reads TGTGCCAGCAGCCTAGGTTGGGGGAGGTTAGGCAATTCACCCCTCCACTTT. The V call is TRBV27, the J call TRBJ1-6, with D possibly TRBD1 on 5 matching bases. The CDR3 covers 17 residues. CDR1 is MNHEY, CDR2 SMNVEV, per germline (reference sequence). V was trimmed by 6 bases and J by 7 bases, leaving 22 bases between them.

The rearrangement links TRBV3-1 (or the pseudogene TRBV3-2) to TRBJ1-2; D is perhaps TRBD1 (5 bases). This CDR3 is 14 amino acids long. V was clipped by 4 bases and J by 8 bases, with 17 bases between them. Germline assignment: CDR1 LGHDT and CDR2 YNNKEL (reference sequence). CDR3: CASSLTRGYGGYTF. DNA of the CDR3: TGTGCCAGCAGCCTGACCCGGGGGTATGGGGGCTACACCTTC.

The J gene is TRBJ2-3, the V gene TRBV28; TRBD2 agrees at 10 bases. Germline V lookup: CDR1 MDHEN, CDR2 SYDVKM. The CDR3 spans 18 residues. Trimming at V came to 2 bases and at J to 5 bases, leaving 13 bases not matched to a gene. As DNA, the CDR3 is TGTGCCAGCAGTTTACATGGACTAGCGGTTCCCAGGAGAGATACGCAGTATTTT. Its protein product is CASSLHGLAVPRRDTQYF. Full variable domain (outside the CDR3, taken from reference TRBV28 and TRBJ2-3): DVKVTQSSRYLVKRTGEKVFLECVQDMDHENMFWYRQDPGLGLRLIYFSYDVKMKEKGDIPEGYSVSREKKERFSLILESASTNQTSMYLCASSLHGLAVPRRDTQYFGPGTRLTVL.

The chain recombines TRBV7-3 with TRBJ1-1, with a tentative D call TRBD1 (5 bases). Germline CDR1 and CDR2: SGHTA and FQGTGA. The CDR3 runs 14 residues. V lost 1 base and J lost 6, with 12 bases in between. CDR3 amino acids: CASSLMAGRAEAFF. The CDR3 DNA is TGTGCCAGCAGCTTAATGGCAGGGAGGGCTGAAGCTTTCTTT.

The CDR3 DNA sequence: TGTGCCAGCAGCTTAGAGGGCCTTCCCAATGAGCAGTTCTTC. This gives the protein CASSLEGLPNEQFF. This chain uses TRBV5-4 with TRBJ2-1, with D possibly TRBD2 on 5 matching bases. V was clipped by 2 bases and J by 6 bases, with 12 bases between them. Per germline, CDR1 SGHNT and CDR2 YYREEE (reference sequence). This CDR3 is built from 14 residues.

The chain combines TRBV2 with TRBJ2-7, with 7 nucleotides matching TRBD1. V lost 2 bases to trimming and J lost 3 bases; unmatched junction nucleotides: 4. The CDR3 length is 14 residues. Germline CDR1 and CDR2: SNHLY and FYNNEI. The CDR3 loop is CASSEMGTVYEQYF. In nucleotides, the CDR3 is TGTGCCAGCAGTGAAATGGGGACAGTCTACGAGCAGTACTTC.